This T cell receptor (beta chain) was recorded in a study of identical twins. The germline V gene has CDR1 KGHDR and CDR2 SFDVKD. The V end was cut by 0 bases, the J end by 7 bases, with 6 bases between. The CDR3 consists of 13 residues. This clonotype was counted at least ten times. Antigen unknown. Points from the study as a whole: With abundant cord blood beta clonotypes, insertions were fewer; memory repertoires showed no such pattern.

A universal primer site was added by template switching, and unique molecular identifiers were carried by the cDNA. TCRdb reanalysed the 5' RACE reads using MiXCR and keeps one entry per CDR3 protein. The repertoire holds some 240,000 distinct CDR3 sequences, with about 8.9% as singletons. This same sample was also part of a study on yellow fever vaccine responses in identical twins.

The rearrangement uses TRBV24-1 and TRBJ2-1; TRBD2 might be the D (6 bases). The receptor was derived from a woman between 18 and 30 years old in good health. Sequencing used CD8+ T cells sorted from blood. The CDR3 reads CATSDLGGNEQFF. The CDR3 DNA sequence: TGTGCCACCAGTGATTTGGGGGGGAATGAGCAGTTCTTC.